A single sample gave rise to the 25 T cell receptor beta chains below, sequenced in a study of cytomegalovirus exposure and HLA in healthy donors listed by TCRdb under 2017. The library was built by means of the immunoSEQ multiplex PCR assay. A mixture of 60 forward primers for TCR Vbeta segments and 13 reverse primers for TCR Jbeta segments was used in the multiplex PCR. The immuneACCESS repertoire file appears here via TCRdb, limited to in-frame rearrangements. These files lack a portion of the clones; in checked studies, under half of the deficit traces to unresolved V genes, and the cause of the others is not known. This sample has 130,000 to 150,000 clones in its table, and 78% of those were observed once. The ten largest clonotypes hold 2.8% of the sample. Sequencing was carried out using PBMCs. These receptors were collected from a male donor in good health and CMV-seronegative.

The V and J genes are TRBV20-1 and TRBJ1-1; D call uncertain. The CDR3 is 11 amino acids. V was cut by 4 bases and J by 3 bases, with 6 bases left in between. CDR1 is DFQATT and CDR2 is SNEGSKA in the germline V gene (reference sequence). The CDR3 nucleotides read TGCAGTGCTACGGTGGACACTGAAGCTTTCTTT. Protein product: CSATVDTEAFF.

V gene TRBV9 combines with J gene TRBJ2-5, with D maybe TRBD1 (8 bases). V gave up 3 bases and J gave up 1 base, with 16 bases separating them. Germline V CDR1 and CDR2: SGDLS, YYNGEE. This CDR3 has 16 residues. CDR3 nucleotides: TGTGCCAGCAGCGGAGGAGCGGGGACAGGCCAAGAGACCCAGTACTTC. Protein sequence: CASSGGAGTGQETQYF.

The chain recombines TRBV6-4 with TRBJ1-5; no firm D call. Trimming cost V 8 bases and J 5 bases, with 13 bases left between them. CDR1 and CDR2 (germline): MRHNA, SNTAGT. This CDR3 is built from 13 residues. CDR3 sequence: CASRESFDQPQHF. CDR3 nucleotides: TGTGCCAGCCGGGAGAGTTTTGATCAGCCCCAGCATTTT.

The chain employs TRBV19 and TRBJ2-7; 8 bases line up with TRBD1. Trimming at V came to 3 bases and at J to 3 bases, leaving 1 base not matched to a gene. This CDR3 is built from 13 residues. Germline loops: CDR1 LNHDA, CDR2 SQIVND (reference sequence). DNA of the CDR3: TGTGCCAGTAGTATGGGACAGGACTACGAGCAGTACTTC. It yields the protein CASSMGQDYEQYF.

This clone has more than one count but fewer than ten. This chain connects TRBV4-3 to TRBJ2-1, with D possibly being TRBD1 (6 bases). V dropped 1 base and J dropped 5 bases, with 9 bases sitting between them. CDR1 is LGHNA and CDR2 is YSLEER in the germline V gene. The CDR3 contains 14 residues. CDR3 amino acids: CASSQVNRDNEQFF. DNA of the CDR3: TGCGCCAGCAGCCAAGTAAACAGGGACAATGAGCAGTTCTTC.

The CDR3 region is CASSLFWDRDTYEQYF. The CDR3 nucleotides are TGCGCCAGCAGCTTATTTTGGGACAGGGACACCTACGAGCAGTACTTC. This chain uses TRBV5-1 with TRBJ2-7; 9 nucleotides align to TRBD1. V was clipped by 2 bases and J by 2 bases; unmatched bases: 8. This CDR3 is 16 amino acids long. From germline, CDR1 is SGHRS and CDR2 YFSETQ.

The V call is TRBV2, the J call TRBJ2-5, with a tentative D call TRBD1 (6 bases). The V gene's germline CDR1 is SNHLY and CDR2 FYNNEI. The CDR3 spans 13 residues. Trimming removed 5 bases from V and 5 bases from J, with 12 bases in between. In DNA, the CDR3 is TGTGCCAGCAGTTGGATTAGGGGGGAGACCCAGTACTTC. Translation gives CASSWIRGETQYF.

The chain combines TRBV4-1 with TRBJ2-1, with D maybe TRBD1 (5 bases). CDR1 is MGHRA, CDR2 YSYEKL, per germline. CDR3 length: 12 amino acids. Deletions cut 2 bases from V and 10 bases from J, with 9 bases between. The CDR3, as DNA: TGCGCCAGCAGCCAACGTCAGGGAGAGCAGTTCTTC. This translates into CASSQRQGEQFF.

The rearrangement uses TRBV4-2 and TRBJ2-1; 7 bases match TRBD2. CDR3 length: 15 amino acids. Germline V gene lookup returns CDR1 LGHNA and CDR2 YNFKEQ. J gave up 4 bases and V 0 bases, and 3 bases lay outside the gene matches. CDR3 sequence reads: CASSQDLAAYNEQFF. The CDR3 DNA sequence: TGTGCCAGCAGCCAAGACCTAGCGGCTTACAATGAGCAGTTCTTC.

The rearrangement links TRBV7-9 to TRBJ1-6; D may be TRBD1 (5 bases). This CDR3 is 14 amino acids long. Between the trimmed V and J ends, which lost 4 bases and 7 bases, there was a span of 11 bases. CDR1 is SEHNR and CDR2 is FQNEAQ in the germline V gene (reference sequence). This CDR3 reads CASSSQGFNSPLHF. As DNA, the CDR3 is TGTGCCAGCAGCTCCCAGGGTTTCAATTCACCCCTCCACTTT.

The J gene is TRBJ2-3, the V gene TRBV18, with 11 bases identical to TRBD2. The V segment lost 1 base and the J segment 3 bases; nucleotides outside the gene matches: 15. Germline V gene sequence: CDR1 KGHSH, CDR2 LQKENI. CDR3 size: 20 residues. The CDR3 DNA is TGTGCCAGCTCACCACTATTCCGGGGGCCTACTAGCGGGAGAACAGATACGCAGTATTTT. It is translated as CASSPLFRGPTSGRTDTQYF. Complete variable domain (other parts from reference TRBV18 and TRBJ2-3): NAGVMQNPRHLVRRRGQEARLRCSPMKGHSHVYWYRQLPEEGLKFMVYLQKENIIDESGMPKERFSAEFPKEGPSILRIQQVVRGDSAAYFCASSPLFRGPTSGRTDTQYFGPGTRLTVL.

The CDR3 loop reads CASSPQGAGTEAFF. CDR3 coding DNA: TGCGCCAGCAGTCCGCAGGGGGCCGGCACTGAAGCTTTCTTT. This rearrangement joins TRBV5-1 to TRBJ1-1; 8 nucleotides align to TRBD1. CDR1 is SGHRS and CDR2 is YFSETQ in the germline V gene. Germline trimming cut 5 bases from V and 4 bases from J; bases unmatched to any gene: 7. CDR3 length equals 14 residues.

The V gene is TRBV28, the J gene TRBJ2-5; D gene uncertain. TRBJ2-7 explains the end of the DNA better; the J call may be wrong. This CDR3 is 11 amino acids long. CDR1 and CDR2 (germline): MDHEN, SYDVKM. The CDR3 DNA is TGTGCCAGCAGCTCCCCCTACGAGCAGTACTTC. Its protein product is CASSSPYEQYF.

In nucleotides, the CDR3 is TGTGCCAGCAGCCCGGACAGTGGGAGCTCCTACGAGCAGTACTTC. This encodes CASSPDSGSSYEQYF. V is TRBV5-6 and J is TRBJ2-7, with D possibly matching TRBD1 (6 bases). This CDR3 spans 15 amino acids. V shed 4 bases and J shed 0 bases, with 14 bases lying between them. Germline lookup yields CDR1 SGHDT and CDR2 YYEEEE. The variable domain in full, completed from reference TRBV5-6 and TRBJ2-7, reads DAGVTQSPTHLIKTRGQQVTLRCSPKSGHDTVSWYQQALGQGPQFIFQYYEEEERQRGNFPDRFSGHQFPNYSSELNVNALLLGDSALYLCASSPDSGSSYEQYFGPGTRLTVT.

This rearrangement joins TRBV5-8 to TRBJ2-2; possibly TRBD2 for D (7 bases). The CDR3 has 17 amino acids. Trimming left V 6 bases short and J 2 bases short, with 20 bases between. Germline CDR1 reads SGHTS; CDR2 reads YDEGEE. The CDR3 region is CASTRRGGGLNTGELFF. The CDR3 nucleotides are TGTGCCAGCACTCGAAGAGGCGGGGGCCTAAACACCGGGGAGCTGTTTTTT. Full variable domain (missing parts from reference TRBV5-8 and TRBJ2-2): EAGVTQSPTHLIKTRGQQATLRCSPISGHTSVYWYQQALGLGLQFLLWYDEGEERNRGNFPPRFSGRQFPNYSSELNVNALELEDSALYLCASTRRGGGLNTGELFFGEGSRLTVL.

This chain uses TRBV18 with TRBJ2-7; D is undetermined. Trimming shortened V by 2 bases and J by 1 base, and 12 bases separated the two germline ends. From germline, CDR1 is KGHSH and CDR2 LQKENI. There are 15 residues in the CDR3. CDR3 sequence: CASSPTQAFSYEQYF. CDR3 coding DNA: TGTGCCAGCTCACCAACTCAGGCCTTTTCCTACGAGCAGTACTTC. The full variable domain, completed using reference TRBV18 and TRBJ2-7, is NAGVMQNPRHLVRRRGQEARLRCSPMKGHSHVYWYRQLPEEGLKFMVYLQKENIIDESGMPKERFSAEFPKEGPSILRIQQVVRGDSAAYFCASSPTQAFSYEQYFGPGTRLTVT.

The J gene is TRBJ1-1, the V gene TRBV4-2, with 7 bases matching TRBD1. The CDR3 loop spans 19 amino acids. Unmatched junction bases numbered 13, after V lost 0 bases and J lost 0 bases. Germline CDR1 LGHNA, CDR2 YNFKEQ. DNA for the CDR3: TGTGCCAGCAGCCAAGATCTCACCGGGACAGCACTTTTGAACACTGAAGCTTTCTTT. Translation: CASSQDLTGTALLNTEAFF.

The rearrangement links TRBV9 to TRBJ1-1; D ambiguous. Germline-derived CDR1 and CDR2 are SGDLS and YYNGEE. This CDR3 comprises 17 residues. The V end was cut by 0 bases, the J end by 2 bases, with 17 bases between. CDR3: CASSVAPTTRVNTEAFF. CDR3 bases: TGTGCCAGCAGCGTAGCCCCCACGACTAGGGTTAACACTGAAGCTTTCTTT.

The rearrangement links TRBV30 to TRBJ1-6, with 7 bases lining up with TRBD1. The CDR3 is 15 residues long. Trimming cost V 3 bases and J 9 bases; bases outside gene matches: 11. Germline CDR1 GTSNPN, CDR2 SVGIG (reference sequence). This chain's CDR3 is CAWRDYQGEASPLHF. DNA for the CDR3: TGTGCCTGGAGGGACTATCAGGGGGAGGCTTCACCCCTCCACTTT. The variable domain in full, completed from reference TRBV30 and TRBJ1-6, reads SQTIHQWPATLVQPVGSPLSLECTVEGTSNPNLYWYRQAAGRGLQLLFYSVGIGQISSEVPQNLSASRPQDRQFILSSKKLLLSDSGFYLCAWRDYQGEASPLHFGNGTRLTVT.

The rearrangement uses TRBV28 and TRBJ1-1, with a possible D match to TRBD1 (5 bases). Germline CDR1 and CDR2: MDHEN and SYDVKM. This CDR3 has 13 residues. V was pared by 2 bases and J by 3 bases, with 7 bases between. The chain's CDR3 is CASSLPGYTEAFF. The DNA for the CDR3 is TGTGCCAGCAGTTTACCAGGGTACACTGAAGCTTTCTTT. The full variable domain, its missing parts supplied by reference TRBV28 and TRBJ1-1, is DVKVTQSSRYLVKRTGEKVFLECVQDMDHENMFWYRQDPGLGLRLIYFSYDVKMKEKGDIPEGYSVSREKKERFSLILESASTNQTSMYLCASSLPGYTEAFFGQGTRLTVV.

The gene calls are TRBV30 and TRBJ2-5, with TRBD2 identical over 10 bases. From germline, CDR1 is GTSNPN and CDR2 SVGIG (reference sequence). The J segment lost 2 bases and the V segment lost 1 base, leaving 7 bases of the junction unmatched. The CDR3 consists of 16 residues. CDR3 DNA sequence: TGTGCCTGGAGTGGCGGTAGCGGGGGGACGCAAGAGACCCAGTACTTC. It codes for CAWSGGSGGTQETQYF.

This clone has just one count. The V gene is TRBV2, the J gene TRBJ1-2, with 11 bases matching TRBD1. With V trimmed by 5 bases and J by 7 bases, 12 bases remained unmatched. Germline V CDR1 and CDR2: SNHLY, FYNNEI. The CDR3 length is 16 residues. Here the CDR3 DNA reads TGTGCCAGCAGTTCCGGGACAGGGGGTGGAATGGGTGGCTACACCTTC. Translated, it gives CASSSGTGGGMGGYTF.

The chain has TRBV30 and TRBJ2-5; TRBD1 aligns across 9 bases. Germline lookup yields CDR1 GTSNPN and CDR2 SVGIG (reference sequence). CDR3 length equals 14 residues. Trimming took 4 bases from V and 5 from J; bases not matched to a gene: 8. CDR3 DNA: TGTGCCTGGAATCCCACAGGGGGCGGGGAGACCCAGTACTTC. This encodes CAWNPTGGGETQYF. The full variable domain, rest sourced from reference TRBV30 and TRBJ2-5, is SQTIHQWPATLVQPVGSPLSLECTVEGTSNPNLYWYRQAAGRGLQLLFYSVGIGQISSEVPQNLSASRPQDRQFILSSKKLLLSDSGFYLCAWNPTGGGETQYFGPGTRLLVL.

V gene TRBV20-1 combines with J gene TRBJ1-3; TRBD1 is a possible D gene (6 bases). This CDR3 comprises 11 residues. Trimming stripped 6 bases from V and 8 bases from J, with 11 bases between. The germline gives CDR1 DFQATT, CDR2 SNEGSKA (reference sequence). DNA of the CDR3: TGCAGTGCAGTACAGGGTGACACCATATATTTT. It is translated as CSAVQGDTIYF.

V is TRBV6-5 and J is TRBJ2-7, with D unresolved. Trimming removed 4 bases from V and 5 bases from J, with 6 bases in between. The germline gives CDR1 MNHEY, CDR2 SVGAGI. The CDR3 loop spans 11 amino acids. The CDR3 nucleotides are TGTGCCAGCAGTTCCTTAAACGAGCAGTACTTC. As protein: CASSSLNEQYF.